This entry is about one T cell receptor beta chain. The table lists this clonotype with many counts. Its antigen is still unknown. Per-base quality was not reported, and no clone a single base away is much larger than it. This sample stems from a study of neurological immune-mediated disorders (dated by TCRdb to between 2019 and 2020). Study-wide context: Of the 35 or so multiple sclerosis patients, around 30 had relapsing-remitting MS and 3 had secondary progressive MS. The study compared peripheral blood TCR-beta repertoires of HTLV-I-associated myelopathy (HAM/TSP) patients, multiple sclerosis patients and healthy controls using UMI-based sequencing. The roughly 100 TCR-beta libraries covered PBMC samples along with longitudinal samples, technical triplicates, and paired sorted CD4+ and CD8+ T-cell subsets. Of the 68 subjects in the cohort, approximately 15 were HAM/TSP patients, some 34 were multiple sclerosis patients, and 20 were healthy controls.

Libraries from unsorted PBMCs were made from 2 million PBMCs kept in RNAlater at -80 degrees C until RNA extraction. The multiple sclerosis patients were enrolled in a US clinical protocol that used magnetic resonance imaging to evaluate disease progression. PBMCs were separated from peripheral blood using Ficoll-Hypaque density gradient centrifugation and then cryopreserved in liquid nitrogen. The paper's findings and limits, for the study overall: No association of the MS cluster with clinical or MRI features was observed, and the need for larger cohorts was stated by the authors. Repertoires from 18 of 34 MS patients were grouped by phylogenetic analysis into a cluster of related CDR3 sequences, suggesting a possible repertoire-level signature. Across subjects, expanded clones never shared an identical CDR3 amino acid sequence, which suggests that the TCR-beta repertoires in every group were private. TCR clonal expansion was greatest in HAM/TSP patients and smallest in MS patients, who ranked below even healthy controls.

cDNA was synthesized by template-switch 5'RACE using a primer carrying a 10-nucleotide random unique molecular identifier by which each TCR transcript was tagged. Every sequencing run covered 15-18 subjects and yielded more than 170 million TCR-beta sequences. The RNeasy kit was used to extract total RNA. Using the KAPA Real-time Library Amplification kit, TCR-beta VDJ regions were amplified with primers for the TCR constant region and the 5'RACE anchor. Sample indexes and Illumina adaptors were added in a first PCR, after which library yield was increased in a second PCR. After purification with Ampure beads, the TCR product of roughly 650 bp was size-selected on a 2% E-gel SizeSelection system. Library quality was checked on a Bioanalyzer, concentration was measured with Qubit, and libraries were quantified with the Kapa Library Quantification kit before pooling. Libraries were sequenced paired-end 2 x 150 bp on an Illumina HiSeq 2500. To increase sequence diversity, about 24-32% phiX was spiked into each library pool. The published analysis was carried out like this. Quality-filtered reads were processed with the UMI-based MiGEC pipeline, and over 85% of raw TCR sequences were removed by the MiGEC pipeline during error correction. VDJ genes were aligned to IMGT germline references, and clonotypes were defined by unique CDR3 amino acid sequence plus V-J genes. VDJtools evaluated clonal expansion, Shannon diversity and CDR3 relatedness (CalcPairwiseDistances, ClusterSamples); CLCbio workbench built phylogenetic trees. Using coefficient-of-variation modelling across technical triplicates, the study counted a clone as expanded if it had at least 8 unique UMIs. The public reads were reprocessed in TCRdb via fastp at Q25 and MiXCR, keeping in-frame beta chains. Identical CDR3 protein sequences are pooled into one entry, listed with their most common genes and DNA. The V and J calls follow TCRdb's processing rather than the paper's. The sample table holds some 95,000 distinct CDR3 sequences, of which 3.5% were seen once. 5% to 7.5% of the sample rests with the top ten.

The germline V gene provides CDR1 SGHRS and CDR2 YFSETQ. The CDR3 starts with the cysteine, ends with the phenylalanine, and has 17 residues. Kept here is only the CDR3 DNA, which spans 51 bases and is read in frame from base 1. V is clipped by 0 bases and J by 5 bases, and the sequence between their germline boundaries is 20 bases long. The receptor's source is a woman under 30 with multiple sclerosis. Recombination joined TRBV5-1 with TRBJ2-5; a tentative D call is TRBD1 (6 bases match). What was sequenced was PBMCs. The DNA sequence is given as TGCGCCAGCAGCTTGGAAGGATATGTGGCAGGGGATGAGACCCAGTACTTC. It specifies CASSLEGYVAGDETQYF.